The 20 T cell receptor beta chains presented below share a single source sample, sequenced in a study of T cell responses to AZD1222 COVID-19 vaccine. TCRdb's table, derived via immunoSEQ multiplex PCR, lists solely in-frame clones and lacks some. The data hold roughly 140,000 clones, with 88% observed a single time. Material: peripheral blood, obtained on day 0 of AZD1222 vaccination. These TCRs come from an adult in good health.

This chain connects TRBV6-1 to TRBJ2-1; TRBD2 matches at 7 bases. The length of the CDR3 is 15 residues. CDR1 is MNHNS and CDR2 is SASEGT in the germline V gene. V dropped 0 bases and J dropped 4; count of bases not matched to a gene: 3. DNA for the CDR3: TGTGCCAGCAGTGAAGCAGCGGGGACGTACAATGAGCAGTTCTTC. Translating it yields CASSEAAGTYNEQFF.

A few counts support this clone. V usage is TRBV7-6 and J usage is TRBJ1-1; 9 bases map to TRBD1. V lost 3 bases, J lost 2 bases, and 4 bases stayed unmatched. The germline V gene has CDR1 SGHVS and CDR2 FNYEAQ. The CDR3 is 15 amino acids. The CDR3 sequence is CASSFRQGVNTEAFF. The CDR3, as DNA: TGTGCCAGCAGCTTTAGACAGGGGGTAAACACTGAAGCTTTCTTT.

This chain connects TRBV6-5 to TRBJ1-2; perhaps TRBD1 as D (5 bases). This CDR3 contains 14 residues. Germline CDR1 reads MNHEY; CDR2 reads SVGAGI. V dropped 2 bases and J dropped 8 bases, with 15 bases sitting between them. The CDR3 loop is CASSYGTLTGGYTF. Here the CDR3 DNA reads TGTGCCAGCAGTTACGGGACCCTTACGGGCGGCTACACCTTC.

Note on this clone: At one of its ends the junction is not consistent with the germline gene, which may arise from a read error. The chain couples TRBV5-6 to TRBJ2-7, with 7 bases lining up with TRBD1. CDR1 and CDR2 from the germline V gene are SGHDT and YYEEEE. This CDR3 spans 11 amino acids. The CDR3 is CASSLMGQQNF. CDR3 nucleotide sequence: TGTGCCAGCAGCCTGATGGGACAGCAGAACTTC.

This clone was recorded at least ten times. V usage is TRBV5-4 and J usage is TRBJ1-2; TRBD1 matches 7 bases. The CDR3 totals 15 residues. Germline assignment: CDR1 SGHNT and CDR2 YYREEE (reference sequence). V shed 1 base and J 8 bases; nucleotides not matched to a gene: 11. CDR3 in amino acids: CASSLPTGEVGGYTF. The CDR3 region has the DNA TGTGCCAGCAGCTTGCCCACAGGGGAAGTCGGGGGCTACACCTTC.

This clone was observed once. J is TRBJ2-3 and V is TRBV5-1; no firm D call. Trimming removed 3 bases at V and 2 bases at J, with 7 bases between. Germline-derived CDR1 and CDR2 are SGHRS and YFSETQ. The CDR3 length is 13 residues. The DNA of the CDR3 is TGCGCCAGCAGCTCGGATACCACAGATACGCAGTATTTT. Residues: CASSSDTTDTQYF.

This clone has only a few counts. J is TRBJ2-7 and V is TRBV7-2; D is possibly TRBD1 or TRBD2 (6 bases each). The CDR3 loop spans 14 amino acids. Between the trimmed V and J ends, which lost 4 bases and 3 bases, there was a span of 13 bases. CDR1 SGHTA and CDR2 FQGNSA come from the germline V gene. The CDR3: CASSSNREDYEQYF. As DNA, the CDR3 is TGTGCCAGCAGCTCTAACAGGGAGGACTACGAGCAGTACTTC.

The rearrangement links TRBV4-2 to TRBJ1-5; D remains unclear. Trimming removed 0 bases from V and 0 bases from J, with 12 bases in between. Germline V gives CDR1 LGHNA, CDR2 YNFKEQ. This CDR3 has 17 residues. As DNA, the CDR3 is TGTGCCAGCAGCCAAGATCCGGGAAGGGCTAGCAATCAGCCCCAGCATTTT. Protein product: CASSQDPGRASNQPQHF.

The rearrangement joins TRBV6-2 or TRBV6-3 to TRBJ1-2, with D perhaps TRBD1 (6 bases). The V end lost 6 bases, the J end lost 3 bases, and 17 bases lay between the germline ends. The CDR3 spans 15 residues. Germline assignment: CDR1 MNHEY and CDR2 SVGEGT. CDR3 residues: CASSAPRQDHYGYTF. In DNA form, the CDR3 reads TGTGCCAGCAGCGCACCCCGACAGGATCACTATGGCTACACCTTC.

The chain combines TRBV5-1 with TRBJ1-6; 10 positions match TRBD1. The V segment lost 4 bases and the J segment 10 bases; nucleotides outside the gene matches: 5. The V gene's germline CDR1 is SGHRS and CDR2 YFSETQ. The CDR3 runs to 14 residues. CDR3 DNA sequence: TGCGCCAGCAGCCAAGGGACAGGGGACTCACCCCTCCACTTT. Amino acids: CASSQGTGDSPLHF.

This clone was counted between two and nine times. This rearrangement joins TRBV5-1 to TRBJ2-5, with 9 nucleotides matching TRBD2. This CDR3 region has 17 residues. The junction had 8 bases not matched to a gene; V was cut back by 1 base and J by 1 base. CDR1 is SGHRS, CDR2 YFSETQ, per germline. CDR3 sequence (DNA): TGCGCCAGCAGCTTGAGGGTAGCGGGGGATATCCAAGAGACCCAGTACTTC. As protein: CASSLRVAGDIQETQYF.

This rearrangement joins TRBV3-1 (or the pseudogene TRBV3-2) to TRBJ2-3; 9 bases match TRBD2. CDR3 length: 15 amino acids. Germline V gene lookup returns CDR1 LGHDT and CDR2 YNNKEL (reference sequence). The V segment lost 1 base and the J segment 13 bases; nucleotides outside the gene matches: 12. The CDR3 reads CASSQGYDGTSPKYF. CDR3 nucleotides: TGTGCCAGCAGCCAAGGGTATGATGGGACTAGCCCCAAGTATTTT.

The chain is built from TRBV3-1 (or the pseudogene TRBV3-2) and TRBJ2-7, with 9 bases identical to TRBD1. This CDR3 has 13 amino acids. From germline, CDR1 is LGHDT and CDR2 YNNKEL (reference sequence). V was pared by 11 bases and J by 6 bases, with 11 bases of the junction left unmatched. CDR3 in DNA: TGTGCCGTTCCCCGGGACAGGGTGTGCGAGCAGTACTTC. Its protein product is CAVPRDRVCEQYF.

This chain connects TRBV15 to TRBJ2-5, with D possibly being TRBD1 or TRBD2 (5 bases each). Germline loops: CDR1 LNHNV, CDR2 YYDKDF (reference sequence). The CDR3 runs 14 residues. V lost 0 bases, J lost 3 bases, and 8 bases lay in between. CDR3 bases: TGTGCCACCAGCAGAGATCGAGGGGAAGAGACCCAGTACTTC. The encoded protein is CATSRDRGEETQYF.

CDR3 coding DNA: TGTGCCAGCAGCTGGGGGGGACAGTTCCCCTATGGCTACACCTTC. Its translation is CASSWGGQFPYGYTF. The V gene is TRBV7-2, the J gene TRBJ1-2, with 7 bases aligning to TRBD1. The V gene's germline CDR1 is SGHTA and CDR2 FQGNSA. The CDR3 loop spans 15 amino acids. V trimming: 4 bases; J trimming: 4 bases; junction bases outside the gene matches: 9.

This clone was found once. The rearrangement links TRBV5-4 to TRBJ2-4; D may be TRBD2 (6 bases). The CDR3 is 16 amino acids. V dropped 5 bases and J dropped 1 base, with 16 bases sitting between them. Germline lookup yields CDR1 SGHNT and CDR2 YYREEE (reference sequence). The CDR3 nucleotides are TGTGCCAGCAGGACTTCTTTTCGGGGGGCCAAAAACATTCAGTACTTC. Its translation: CASRTSFRGAKNIQYF.

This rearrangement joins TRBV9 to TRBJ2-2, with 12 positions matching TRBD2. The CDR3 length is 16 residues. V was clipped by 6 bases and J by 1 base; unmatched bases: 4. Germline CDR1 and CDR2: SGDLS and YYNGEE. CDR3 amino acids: CASNQGLAGNTGELFF. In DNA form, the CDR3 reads TGTGCCAGCAACCAGGGACTAGCGGGGAACACCGGGGAGCTGTTTTTT. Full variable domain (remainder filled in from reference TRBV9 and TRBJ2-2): DSGVTQTPKHLITATGQRVTLRCSPRSGDLSVYWYQQSLDQGLQFLIQYYNGEERAKGNILERFSAQQFPDLHSELNLSSLELGDSALYFCASNQGLAGNTGELFFGEGSRLTVL.

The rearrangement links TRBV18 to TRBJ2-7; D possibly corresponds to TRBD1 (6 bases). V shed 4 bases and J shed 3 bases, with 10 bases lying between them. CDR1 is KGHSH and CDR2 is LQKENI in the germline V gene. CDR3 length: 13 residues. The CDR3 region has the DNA TGTGCCAGCTCACTCGGGACACACTACGAGCAGTACTTC. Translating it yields CASSLGTHYEQYF.

For the CDR3, the DNA is TGTGCCAGCAGCTTGACAGGCGGCAATCAGCCCCAGCATTTT. Translation gives CASSLTGGNQPQHF. The chain combines TRBV7-9 with TRBJ1-5; tentatively, D is TRBD1 (6 bases). The germline gives CDR1 SEHNR, CDR2 FQNEAQ (reference sequence). V lost 3 bases and J lost 2, with 8 bases in between. This CDR3 has 14 residues.

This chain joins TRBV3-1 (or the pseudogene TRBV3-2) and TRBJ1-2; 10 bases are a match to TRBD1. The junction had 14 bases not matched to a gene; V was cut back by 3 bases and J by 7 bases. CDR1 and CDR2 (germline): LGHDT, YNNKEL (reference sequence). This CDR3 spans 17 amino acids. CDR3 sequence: CASSHFVWTGGFGGYTF. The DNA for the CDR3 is TGTGCCAGCAGCCACTTCGTTTGGACAGGGGGTTTCGGTGGCTACACCTTC.